This entry describes one TCR beta chain. The target of this receptor is not known. Base qualities are not provided; no much larger clone lies one nucleotide away. Trimming takes 10 bases off V and 4 bases off J; junction bases not matched to a gene: 10. CDR1 and CDR2 are drawn from the germline V gene (reference sequence): MNHEY, SMNVEV. The CDR3 spans 14 residues, from the cysteine through the phenylalanine. Only the CDR3 DNA is retained, 42 bases long and in frame from the first base. The roughly 38 donors, aged about 6 to 95 years, were systemically healthy Caucasian individuals from Russia. Around 9.7 milliliters of peripheral blood were collected from each donor into EDTA-treated Vacutainer tubes. Ficoll-Paque density-gradient centrifugation was used to isolate PBMCs, with at least 7 million obtained per sample. Trizol reagent was used to extract total RNA from PBMCs, with at least 6 micrograms per sample. The percentages of naive CD45RAhigh/CD27high T cells were determined by flow cytometry on a PBMC aliquot from every donor.

The data originate from a study of blood T cells in healthy people across ages (dated by TCRdb to the mid-2010s). Regarding the complete study: In model experiments, template switching captured roughly one uniquely barcoded TCR beta cDNA molecule for every two T cells. The study measured age-related changes in TCR beta repertoire diversity using deep sequencing normalized with unique cDNA molecular identifiers. The donors were divided into four age groups: young (average about 15 years), middle-aged (about 40), aged (roughly 66) and long-lived (82). To avoid experimental bias, donors of different ages were randomly spread across the sequencing lanes. For two donors (one aged 18 to 29 and one aged 80 or older), the study analyzed two additional independent replicas of 1 million unique cDNA reads from the same blood draw.

The library came from 5' RACE. Sequencing relied on an Illumina HiSeq 2500. A second 7 to 11 cycle PCR used a sample-barcoded 5' primer and a J-beta primer mix. Each TCR beta cDNA molecule received a unique molecular identifier from a template-switch 5' adaptor carrying 12 random nucleotides. Each sample yielded at least 2.5 million CDR3-containing paired-end reads. All of the RNA was converted into first-strand cDNA using the Mint cDNA synthesis kit, with a TRBC-specific oligonucleotide serving as the primer. Following uracil-DNA glycosylase treatment, a first 18-cycle PCR with universal primers M1SS and BC2_uni_R was performed on all cDNA. The published analysis was carried out like this. Each sample was normalized by randomly selecting 1 million high-quality reads, each carrying a distinct molecular identifier. Reads sharing molecular identifiers were discarded rather than binned into consensus sequences. CDR3 identification, clonotype clustering and error correction used MiTCR with a Q25 quality threshold and the strictest error-elimination algorithm. A nonparametric unseen species model with Euler transformation was used to estimate lower-bound total TCR beta diversity. TCRdb's own reprocessing of the public reads used fastp at Q25 and MiXCR and kept productive beta chains. Rows matching on CDR3 protein sequence are summarized as one entry with the most common DNA and genes. TCRdb, not the authors, supplied the V and J calls. Counted in this sample were 1.5 million or so distinct CDR3 sequences; approximately 38% of them appeared once. Of the sample, roughly 7.7% falls within the top ten clones.

The investigation overall reported the following: Observed TCR beta diversity correlated strongly with the percentage of naive T cells measured by flow cytometry. Because the CMV infection status of the donors was unknown, age-related changes in expanded clonotypes may potentially have been confounded. Estimates of total diversity from one million sequenced T cells were regarded as lower bounds and underestimates. As age increased, observed TCR beta diversity per million T cells dropped in a roughly linear way, and a significant reduction was already evident by age about 40. Bulk unsorted PBMC profiling prevented conclusive comparison of naive and antigen-experienced compartments. Compared with the aged group, more naive CD4+ T cells, fewer expanded clones and increased TCR diversity were shown by the long-lived group, suggesting age selection.

The sample consisted of blood. Recombination joined TRBV27 with TRBJ2-1; 7 junctional bases match TRBD1. This receptor was taken from a woman aged 18-30 years in good health. The base sequence is TGTGCCACCCTCCGGGACAGAACTTACAATGAGCAGTTCTTC. Translation gives CATLRDRTYNEQFF.